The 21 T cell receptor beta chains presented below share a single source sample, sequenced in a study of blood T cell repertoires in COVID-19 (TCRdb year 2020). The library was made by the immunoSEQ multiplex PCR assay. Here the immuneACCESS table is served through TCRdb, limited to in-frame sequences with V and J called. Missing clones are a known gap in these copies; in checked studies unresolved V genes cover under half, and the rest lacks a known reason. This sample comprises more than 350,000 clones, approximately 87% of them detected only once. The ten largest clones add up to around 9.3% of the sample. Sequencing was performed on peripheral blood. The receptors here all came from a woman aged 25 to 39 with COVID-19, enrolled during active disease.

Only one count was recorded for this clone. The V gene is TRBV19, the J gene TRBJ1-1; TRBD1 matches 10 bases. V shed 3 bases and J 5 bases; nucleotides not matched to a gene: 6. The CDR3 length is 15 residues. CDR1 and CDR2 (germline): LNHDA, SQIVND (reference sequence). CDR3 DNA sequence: TGTGCCAGTAGTATGAGGGACAGGGGTTCGACTGAAGCTTTCTTT. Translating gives CASSMRDRGSTEAFF.

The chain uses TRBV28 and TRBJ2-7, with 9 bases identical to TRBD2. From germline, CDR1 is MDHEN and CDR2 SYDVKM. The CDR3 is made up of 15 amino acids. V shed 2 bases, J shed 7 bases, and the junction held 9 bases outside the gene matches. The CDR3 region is CASSLRLADFIEQYF. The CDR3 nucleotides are TGTGCCAGCAGTTTAAGACTAGCGGATTTTATTGAGCAGTACTTC.

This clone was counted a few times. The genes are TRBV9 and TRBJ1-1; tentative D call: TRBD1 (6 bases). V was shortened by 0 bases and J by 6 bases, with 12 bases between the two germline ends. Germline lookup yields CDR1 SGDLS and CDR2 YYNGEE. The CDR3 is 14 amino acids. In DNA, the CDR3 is TGTGCCAGCAGCGTAGCTTCAGGGGTGGCTGAAGCTTTCTTT. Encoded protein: CASSVASGVAEAFF.

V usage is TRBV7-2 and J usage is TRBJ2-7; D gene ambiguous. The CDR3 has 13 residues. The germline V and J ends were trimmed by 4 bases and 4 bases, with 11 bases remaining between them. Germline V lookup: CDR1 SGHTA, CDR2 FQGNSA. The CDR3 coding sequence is TGTGCCAGCAGCTCGTTTCCTAGTTACGAGCAGTACTTC. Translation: CASSSFPSYEQYF.

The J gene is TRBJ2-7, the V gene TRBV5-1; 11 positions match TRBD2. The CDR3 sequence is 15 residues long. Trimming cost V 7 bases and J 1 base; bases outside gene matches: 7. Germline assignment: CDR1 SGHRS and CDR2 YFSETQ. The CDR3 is CASRTGLAVSYEQYF. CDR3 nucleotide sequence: TGCGCCAGCCGCACGGGACTAGCGGTTTCCTACGAGCAGTACTTC.

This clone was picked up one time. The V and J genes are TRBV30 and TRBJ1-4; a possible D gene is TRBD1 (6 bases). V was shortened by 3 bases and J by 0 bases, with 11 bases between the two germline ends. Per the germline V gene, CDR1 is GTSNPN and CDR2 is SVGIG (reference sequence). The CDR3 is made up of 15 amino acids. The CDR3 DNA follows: TGTGCCTGGAGCGACGGGGGGCCAACTAATGAAAAACTGTTTTTT. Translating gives CAWSDGGPTNEKLFF. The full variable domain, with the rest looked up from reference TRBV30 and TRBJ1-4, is SQTIHQWPATLVQPVGSPLSLECTVEGTSNPNLYWYRQAAGRGLQLLFYSVGIGQISSEVPQNLSASRPQDRQFILSSKKLLLSDSGFYLCAWSDGGPTNEKLFFGSGTQLSVL.

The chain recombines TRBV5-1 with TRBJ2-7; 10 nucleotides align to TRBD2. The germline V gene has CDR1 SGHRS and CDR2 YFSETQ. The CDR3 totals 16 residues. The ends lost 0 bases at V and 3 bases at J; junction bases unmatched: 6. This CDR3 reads CASSLASGSIVYEQYF. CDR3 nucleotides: TGCGCCAGCAGCTTGGCTAGCGGGAGTATAGTCTACGAGCAGTACTTC.

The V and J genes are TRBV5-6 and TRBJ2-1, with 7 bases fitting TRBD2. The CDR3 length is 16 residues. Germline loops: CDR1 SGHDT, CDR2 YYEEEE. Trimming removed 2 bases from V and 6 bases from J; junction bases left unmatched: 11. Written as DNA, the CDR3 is TGTGCCAGCAGCTTTTACTATAGGACTAGTGGCAATGAGCAGTTCTTC. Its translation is CASSFYYRTSGNEQFF.

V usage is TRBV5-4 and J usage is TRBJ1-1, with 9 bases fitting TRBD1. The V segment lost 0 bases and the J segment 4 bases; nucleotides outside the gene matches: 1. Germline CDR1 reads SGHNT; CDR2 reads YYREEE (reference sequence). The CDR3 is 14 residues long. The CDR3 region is CASSLGQGGTEAFF. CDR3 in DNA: TGTGCCAGCAGCTTGGGACAGGGGGGCACTGAAGCTTTCTTT.

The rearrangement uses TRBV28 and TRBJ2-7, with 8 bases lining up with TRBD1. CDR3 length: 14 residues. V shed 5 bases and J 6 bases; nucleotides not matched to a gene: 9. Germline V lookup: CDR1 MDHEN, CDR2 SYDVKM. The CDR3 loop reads CASSVTGTGIEQYF. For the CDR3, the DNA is TGTGCCAGCAGTGTCACCGGGACAGGTATCGAGCAGTACTTC.

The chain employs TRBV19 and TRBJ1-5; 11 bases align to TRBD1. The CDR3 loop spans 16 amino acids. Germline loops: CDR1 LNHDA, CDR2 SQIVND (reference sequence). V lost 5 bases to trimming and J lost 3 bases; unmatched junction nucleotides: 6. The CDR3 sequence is CASSSPGQGDNQPQHF. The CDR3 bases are TGTGCCAGTAGTTCTCCGGGACAGGGGGACAATCAGCCCCAGCATTTT.

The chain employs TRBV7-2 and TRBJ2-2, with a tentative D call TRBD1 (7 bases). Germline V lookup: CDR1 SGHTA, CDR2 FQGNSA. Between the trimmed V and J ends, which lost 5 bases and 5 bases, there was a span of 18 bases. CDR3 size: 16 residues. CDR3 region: CASSTDGRGRTGELFF. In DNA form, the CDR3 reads TGTGCCAGCAGCACGGATGGCAGGGGGAGGACCGGGGAGCTGTTTTTT.

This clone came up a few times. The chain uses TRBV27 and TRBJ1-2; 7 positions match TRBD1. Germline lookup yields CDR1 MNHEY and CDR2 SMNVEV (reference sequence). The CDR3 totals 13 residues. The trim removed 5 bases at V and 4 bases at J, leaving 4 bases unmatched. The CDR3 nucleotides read TGTGCCAGCAGTCCCCACAGGGGCTATGGCTACACCTTC. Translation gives CASSPHRGYGYTF.

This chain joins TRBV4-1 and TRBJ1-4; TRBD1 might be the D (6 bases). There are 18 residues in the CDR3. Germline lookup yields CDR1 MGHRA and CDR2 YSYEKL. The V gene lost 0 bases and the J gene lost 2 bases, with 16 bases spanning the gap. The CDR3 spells CASSQDPAGGITNEKLFF. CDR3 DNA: TGCGCCAGCAGCCAAGATCCTGCGGGGGGCATCACTAATGAAAAACTGTTTTTT.

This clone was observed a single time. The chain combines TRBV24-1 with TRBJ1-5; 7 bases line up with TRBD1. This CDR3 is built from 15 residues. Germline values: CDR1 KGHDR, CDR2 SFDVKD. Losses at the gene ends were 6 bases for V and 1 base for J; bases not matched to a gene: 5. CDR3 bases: TGTGCCACCAGTCCCCAGGGGGGAAGCAATCAGCCCCAGCATTTT. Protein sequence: CATSPQGGSNQPQHF.

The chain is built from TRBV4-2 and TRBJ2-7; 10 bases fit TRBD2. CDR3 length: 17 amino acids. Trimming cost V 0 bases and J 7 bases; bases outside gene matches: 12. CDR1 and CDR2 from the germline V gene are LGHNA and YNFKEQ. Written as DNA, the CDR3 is TGTGCCAGCAGCCAAGAGGGCATCCTAGCGGGAGTTGAGGAGCAGTACTTC. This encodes CASSQEGILAGVEEQYF.

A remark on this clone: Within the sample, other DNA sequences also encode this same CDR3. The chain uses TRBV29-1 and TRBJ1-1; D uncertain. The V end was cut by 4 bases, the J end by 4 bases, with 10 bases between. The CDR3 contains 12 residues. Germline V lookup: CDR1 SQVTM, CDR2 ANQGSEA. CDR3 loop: CSVGPGGTEAFF. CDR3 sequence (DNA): TGCAGCGTTGGTCCTGGAGGCACTGAAGCTTTCTTT.

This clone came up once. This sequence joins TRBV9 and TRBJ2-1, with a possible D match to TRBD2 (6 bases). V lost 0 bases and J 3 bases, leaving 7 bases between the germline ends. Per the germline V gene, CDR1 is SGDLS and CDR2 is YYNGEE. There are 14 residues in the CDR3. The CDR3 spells CASSVGGGYNEQFF. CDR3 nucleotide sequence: TGTGCCAGCAGCGTAGGGGGAGGCTACAATGAGCAGTTCTTC. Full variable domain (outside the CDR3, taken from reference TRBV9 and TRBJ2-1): DSGVTQTPKHLITATGQRVTLRCSPRSGDLSVYWYQQSLDQGLQFLIQYYNGEERAKGNILERFSAQQFPDLHSELNLSSLELGDSALYFCASSVGGGYNEQFFGPGTRLTVL.

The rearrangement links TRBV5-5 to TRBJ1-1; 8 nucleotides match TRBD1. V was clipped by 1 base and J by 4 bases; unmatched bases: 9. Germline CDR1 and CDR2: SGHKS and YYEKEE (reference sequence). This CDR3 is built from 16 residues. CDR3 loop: CASSLYGDRGGTEAFF. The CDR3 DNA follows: TGTGCCAGCAGCTTGTACGGAGACAGGGGAGGCACTGAAGCTTTCTTT.

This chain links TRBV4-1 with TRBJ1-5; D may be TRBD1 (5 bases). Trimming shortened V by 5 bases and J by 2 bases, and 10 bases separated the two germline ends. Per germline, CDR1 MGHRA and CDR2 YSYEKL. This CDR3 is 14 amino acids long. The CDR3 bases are TGCGCCAGCAGCTACACGGGGGGCAATCAGCCCCAGCATTTT. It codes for CASSYTGGNQPQHF.

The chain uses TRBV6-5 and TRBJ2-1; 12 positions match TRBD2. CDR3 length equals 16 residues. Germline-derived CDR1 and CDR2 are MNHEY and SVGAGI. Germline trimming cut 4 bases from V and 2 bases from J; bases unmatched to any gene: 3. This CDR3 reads CASSFRLAGAYNEQFF. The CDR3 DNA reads TGTGCCAGCAGTTTCCGACTAGCGGGGGCCTACAATGAGCAGTTCTTC.